This TCR beta chain came from a study of beta chain features in type 1 diabetes (dated by TCRdb to the late 2010s). Describing the broader study: Patients and healthy donors did not differ in mean age, gender distribution, total cell number or subset yield. Across all samples, about 110 million sorted cells were examined, and cell number per subset correlated strongly with RNA yield. In the study, recently diagnosed type 1 diabetes patients and matched healthy donors were compared on the TCRB repertoires of their sorted circulating CD4+ T cell subsets. Regulatory and stem cell-like memory subsets were obtained from only 8 patients and roughly 8 healthy donors, while naive and central memory subsets were obtained from all 30 or so donors.

All of the isolated RNA was reverse transcribed with the High Capacity cDNA Reverse Transcription Kit, so expressed TCRB transcripts were sequenced. Deep immunoSEQ sequencing was performed on naive, central memory and regulatory T cell samples, with an average of about 3.57 million total reads per sample. Sorted cells were lysed in RLT buffer, and RNA was extracted using DNase-treated RNeasy Micro or Mini kits according to cell number. Each cell subset was processed separately to prevent cross-contamination, with patient and healthy donor samples processed together. Using the immunoSEQ multiplex PCR, TCRB sequences were amplified from cDNA into 87-bp fragments spanning the CDR3 region. Sequencing of the amplicons was performed on the Illumina HiSeq platform. Under the source paper's analysis protocol: Synthetic template baselines were used to correct PCR bias computationally, reads within Hamming distance 2 were collapsed together, and singletons that could not be merged were discarded. Reads were aligned against IMGT so that V, D and J genes, CDR3 length and insertions or deletions at six rearrangement sites could be assigned. Within each subset, clonotype counts were normalized to sorted cell number, after which true diversity and Gini coefficients were computed with the tcR R package. The overlap coefficient, calculated on TCRB nucleotide sequences, was used to quantify repertoire sharing. Not all clones reach the TCRdb copy of this immuneACCESS table, which keeps in-frame sequences only. Checked studies attribute under half of the gap to unresolved V genes and leave the rest unexplained. The D gene and trimming were derived from the DNA, and the V and J assignments and clone size from that table. In this sample the table shows about 150,000 clones, 8.1% of which occur a single time. The ten largest clones represent almost 0.65% of the sample.

This clone came up many times. Its recognized antigen is unknown. The input lacks base qualities; no much larger clone sits a single base away. A single peripheral blood draw of approximately 110 mL on average was collected from each donor into heparinised tubes. A BD FACSAria II was used to sort naive, central memory, regulatory and stem cell-like memory CD4+ T cells with a panel that included CD45RO, CCR7, CD25, CD127, CD95 and CD27. Every sorted population had a purity above 98%. PBMCs were isolated right away by Lymphoprep density gradient centrifugation and were stained directly, without culture. So that batch effects would be minimized, each experiment stained and sorted samples in pairs, pairing one healthy donor with one patient. What the authors observed across the whole study: Because cDNA was sequenced instead of genomic DNA, highly expressing activated cells could be over-represented, though the groups showed no difference in activation or CD3 levels. Naive, central memory and regulatory TCRB repertoires appeared more similar among patients than among healthy donors. PCR may preferentially amplify shorter templates, but because patient and control samples were amplified and corrected together, any resulting skew would affect both groups equally. At VDJ recombination sites, type 1 diabetes patients had fewer insertions and more deleted nucleotides, which implies abnormalities in thymic rearrangement. Type 1 diabetes patients showed a moderate but significant shortening of TCRB CDR3 length in all four CD4+ subsets. HLA sub-analyses involved small numbers of individuals, so any influence of HLA type on TCRB rearrangement remained unresolved.

CDR1 and CDR2 were assigned from the germline V gene (reference sequence) as SGHNT and YYREEE. Counted from cysteine to phenylalanine, this CDR3 has 14 amino acids. CDR3 DNA is the only sequence kept; it has 42 bases, read in frame from the first base. V was cut back by 0 bases and J by 7 bases, leaving a gap of 11 bases between them. The sequence derives from a man in his late teens or twenties in good health. Sequencing was carried out using central memory CD4+ T cells from blood. The sequence links TRBV5-4 to TRBJ2-1, with TRBD2 tentatively as D gene (6 bases match). Here the CDR3 is given as CASSLAASVNEQFF. The DNA sequence reads TGTGCCAGCAGCTTGGCGGCTAGCGTGAATGAGCAGTTCTTC. With the portions outside the CDR3 filled from the reference TRBV5-4 and TRBJ2-1 genes, the complete variable region becomes ETGVTQSPTHLIKTRGQQVTLRCSSQSGHNTVSWYQQALGQGPQFIFQYYREEENGRGNFPPRFSGLQFPNYSSELNVNALELDDSALYLCASSLAASVNEQFFGPGTRLTVL.